This T cell receptor beta chain was sequenced for a study of blood T cell repertoires in COVID-19. Study background: Acute and convalescent COVID-19 samples came from the United States, Italy and Spain. Sample material is recorded as cDNA or gDNA derived from T cells, B-cell-depleted T cells, or PBMCs.

In the study's own analysis: Counts of nucleated cells, estimated from reference gene primer amplification, were obtained. Clones were read by immunoSEQ multiplex PCR, and TCRdb kept only the in-frame ones, dropping some. V, J and clone size are taken as reported in that table, and D and trimming were inferred from the DNA itself. The sample consists of 30,000 to 40,000 clones, 85% of them appearing once. The length of the CDR3 is 15 residues. The germline CDR1 and CDR2 sequences are SNHLY and FYNNEI. V lost 3 bases, J lost 0 bases, and 10 bases lay in between. The chain recombines TRBV2 with TRBJ2-3; D perhaps matches TRBD1 (5 bases). Sequenced material: peripheral blood. The origin of this receptor is a human donor in a cohort sampled during active COVID-19. The CDR3: CASSEQGLSTDTQYF. As DNA, the CDR3 is TGTGCCAGCAGTGAGCAGGGCCTAAGCACAGATACGCAGTATTTT. Together with reference TRBV2 and TRBJ2-3, the CDR3 gives the full variable domain: EPEVTQTPSHQVTQMGQEVILRCVPISNHLYFYWYRQILGQKVEFLVSFYNNEISEKSEIFDDQFSVERPDGSNFTLKIRSTKLEDSAMYFCASSEQGLSTDTQYFGPGTRLTVL.